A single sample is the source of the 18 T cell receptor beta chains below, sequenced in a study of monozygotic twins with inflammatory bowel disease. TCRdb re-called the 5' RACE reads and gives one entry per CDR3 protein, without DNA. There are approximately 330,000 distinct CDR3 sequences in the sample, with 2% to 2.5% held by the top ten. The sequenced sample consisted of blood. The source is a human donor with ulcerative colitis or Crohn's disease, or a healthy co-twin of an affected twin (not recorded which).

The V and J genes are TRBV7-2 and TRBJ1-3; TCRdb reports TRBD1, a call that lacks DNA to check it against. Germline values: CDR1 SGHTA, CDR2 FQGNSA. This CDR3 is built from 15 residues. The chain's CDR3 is CASSRTGYPGNTIYF.

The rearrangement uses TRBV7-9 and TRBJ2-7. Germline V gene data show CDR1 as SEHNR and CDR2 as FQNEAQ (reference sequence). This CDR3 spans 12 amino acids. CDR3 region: CASSLMVYEQYF. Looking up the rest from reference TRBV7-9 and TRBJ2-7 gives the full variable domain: DTGVSQNPRHKITKRGQNVTFRCDPISEHNRLYWYRQTLGQGPEFLTYFQNEAQLEKSRLLSDRFSAERPKGSFSTLEIQRTEQGDSAMYLCASSLMVYEQYFGPGTRLTVT.

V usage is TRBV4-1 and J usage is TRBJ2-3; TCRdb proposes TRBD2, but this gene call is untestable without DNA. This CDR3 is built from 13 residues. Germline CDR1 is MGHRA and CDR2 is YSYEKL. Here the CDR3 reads CASSQDVSGTQYF.

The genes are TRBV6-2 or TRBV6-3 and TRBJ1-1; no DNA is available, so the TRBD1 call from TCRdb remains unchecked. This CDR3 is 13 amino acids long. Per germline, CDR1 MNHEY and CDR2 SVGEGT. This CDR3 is CASSYGQGVEAFF.

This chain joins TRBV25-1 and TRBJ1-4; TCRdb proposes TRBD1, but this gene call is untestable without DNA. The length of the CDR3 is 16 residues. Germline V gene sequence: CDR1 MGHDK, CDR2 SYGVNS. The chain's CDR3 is CASSGGWGQVNEKLFF. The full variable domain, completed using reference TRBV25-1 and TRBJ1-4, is EADIYQTPRYLVIGTGKKITLECSQTMGHDKMYWYQQDPGMELHLIHYSYGVNSTEKGDLSSESTVSRIRTEHFPLTLESARPSHTSQYLCASSGGWGQVNEKLFFGSGTQLSVL.

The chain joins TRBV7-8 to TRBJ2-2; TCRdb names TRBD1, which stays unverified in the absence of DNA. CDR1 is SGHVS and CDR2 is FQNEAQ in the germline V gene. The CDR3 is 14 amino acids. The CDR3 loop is CASSLGQLGRELFF.

CDR3 protein: CASTMVRGSGANVLTF. The rearrangement uses TRBV6-1 and TRBJ2-6. CDR1 and CDR2 (germline): MNHNS, SASEGT. CDR3 size: 16 residues.

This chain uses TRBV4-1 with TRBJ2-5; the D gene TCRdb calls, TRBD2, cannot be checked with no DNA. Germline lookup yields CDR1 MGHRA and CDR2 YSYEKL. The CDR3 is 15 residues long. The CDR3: CASRSMGLAVETQYF.

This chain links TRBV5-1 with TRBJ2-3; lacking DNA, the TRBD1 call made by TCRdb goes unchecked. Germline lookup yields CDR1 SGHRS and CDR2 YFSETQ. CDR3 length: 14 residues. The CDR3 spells CASSLGVSPDTQYF.

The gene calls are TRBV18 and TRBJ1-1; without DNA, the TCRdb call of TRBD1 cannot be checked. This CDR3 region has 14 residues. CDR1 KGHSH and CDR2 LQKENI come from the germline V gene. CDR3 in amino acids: CASSPQTGSTEAFF.

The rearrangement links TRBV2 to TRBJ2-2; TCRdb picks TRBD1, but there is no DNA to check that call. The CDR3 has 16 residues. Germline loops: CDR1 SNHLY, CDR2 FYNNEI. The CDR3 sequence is CASTLRRGLNTGELFF.

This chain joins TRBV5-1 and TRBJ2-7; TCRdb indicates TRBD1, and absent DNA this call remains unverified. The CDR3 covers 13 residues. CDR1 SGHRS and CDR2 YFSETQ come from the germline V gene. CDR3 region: CASSLAGADEQYF.

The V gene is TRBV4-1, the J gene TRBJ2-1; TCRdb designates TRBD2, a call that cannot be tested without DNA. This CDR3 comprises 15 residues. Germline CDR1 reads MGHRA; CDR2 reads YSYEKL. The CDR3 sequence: CASSQERDGYNEQFF.

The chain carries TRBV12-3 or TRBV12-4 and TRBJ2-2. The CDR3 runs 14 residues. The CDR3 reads CASTGSSDTGELFF.

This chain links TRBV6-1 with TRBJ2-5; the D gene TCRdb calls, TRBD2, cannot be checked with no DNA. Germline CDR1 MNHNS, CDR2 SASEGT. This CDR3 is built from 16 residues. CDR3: CASRSKGAGRGETQYF.

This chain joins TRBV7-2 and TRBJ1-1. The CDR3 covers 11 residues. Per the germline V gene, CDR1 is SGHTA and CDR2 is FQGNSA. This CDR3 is CASLLGARAFF.

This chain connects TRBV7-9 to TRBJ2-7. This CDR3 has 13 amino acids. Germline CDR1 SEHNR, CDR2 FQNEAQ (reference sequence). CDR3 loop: CASSLAQHYEQYF.

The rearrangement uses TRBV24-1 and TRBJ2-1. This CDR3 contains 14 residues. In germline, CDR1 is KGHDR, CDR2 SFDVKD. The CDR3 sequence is CATSVGGSYNEQFF.